The 27 T cell receptor beta chains presented below share a single source sample, sequenced in a study of blood T cell repertoires in COVID-19. Clones were read by immunoSEQ multiplex PCR, and TCRdb kept only the in-frame ones, dropping some. Of about 250,000 clones listed, approximately 90% are singletons. The sequencing sample was made of peripheral blood. These receptors were collected from a woman aged 25 to 39 with active or convalescent COVID-19.

V is TRBV4-2 and J is TRBJ1-1; D remains ambiguous. Between the trimmed V and J ends, which lost 1 base and 0 bases, there was a span of 9 bases. CDR1 LGHNA and CDR2 YNFKEQ come from the germline V gene. The CDR3 has 15 amino acids. CDR3 sequence (DNA): TGTGCCAGCAGCCAAGTTGAGGAAATGAACACTGAAGCTTTCTTT. This encodes CASSQVEEMNTEAFF.

The count of this clone is one. This rearrangement joins TRBV7-2 to TRBJ2-2; possibly TRBD2 for D (6 bases). The V end lost 5 bases, the J end lost 1 base, and 8 bases lay between the germline ends. The CDR3 consists of 14 residues. Germline lookup yields CDR1 SGHTA and CDR2 FQGNSA. DNA of the CDR3: TGTGCCAGCAGCCCGACTAGGAACACCGGGGAGCTGTTTTTT. Amino acids: CASSPTRNTGELFF.

The V and J genes are TRBV4-3 and TRBJ1-2; TRBD1 is a possible D gene (5 bases). This CDR3 contains 14 residues. Trimming took off 0 bases at V and 8 bases at J, with 13 bases between the two ends. Per the germline V gene, CDR1 is LGHNA and CDR2 is YSLEER. In DNA form, the CDR3 reads TGCGCCAGCAGCCAAGATGGGGCCGCCCGGGGCTACACCTTC. This translates into CASSQDGAARGYTF.

The chain links TRBV5-1 to TRBJ1-2; perhaps TRBD1 as D (6 bases). The CDR3 totals 14 residues. V was trimmed by 1 base and J by 6 bases, leaving 13 bases between them. Per the germline V gene, CDR1 is SGHRS and CDR2 is YFSETQ. CDR3 coding DNA: TGCGCCAGCAGCTTGTACAGGGTGGATGATGGCTACACCTTC. Its translation is CASSLYRVDDGYTF.

This chain connects TRBV7-9 to TRBJ1-4; TRBD1 matches 7 bases. CDR3 size: 15 residues. Trimming removed 6 bases from V and 3 bases from J; junction bases left unmatched: 7. Germline CDR1 and CDR2: SEHNR and FQNEAQ (reference sequence). The CDR3 spells CASSPGTASNEKLFF. The CDR3 DNA is TGTGCCAGCAGTCCAGGGACAGCTTCTAATGAAAAACTGTTTTTT.

This clone was seen a single time. The CDR3 here is CASSYAGQGGSREQFF. The CDR3 coding sequence is TGTGCCAGCAGTTACGCGGGACAGGGGGGATCTAGGGAGCAGTTCTTC. This sequence joins TRBV6-6 and TRBJ2-1; 11 bases map to TRBD1. The V and J ends lost 2 bases and 10 bases, in that order; junction bases with no gene match: 10. The germline V gene encodes CDR1 MNHNY and CDR2 SVGAGI (reference sequence). The CDR3 sequence is 16 residues long.

The V and J genes are TRBV12-3 or TRBV12-4 and TRBJ2-5, with 7 bases lining up with TRBD1. The CDR3 has 13 residues. V was pared by 5 bases and J by 5 bases, with 5 bases of the junction left unmatched. The CDR3 nucleotides read TGTGCCAGCAGTATTATGACAGGGGAGACCCAGTACTTC. Translating it yields CASSIMTGETQYF.

The chain couples TRBV12-3 or TRBV12-4 to TRBJ2-2; TRBD1 matches 8 bases. This CDR3 contains 13 residues. V was clipped by 1 base and J by 11 bases; unmatched bases: 3. CDR3 in amino acids: CASSLGGQVELFF. The CDR3 DNA reads as TGTGCCAGCAGTTTAGGGGGACAGGTTGAGCTGTTTTTT.

The chain carries TRBV19 and TRBJ2-2, with D possibly being TRBD1 (6 bases). The germline V and J ends were trimmed by 7 bases and 5 bases, with 8 bases remaining between them. CDR3 length: 12 amino acids. From germline, CDR1 is LNHDA and CDR2 SQIVND (reference sequence). The CDR3 region is CASITGTGELFF. The CDR3 DNA follows: TGTGCCAGTATCACAGGGACCGGGGAGCTGTTTTTT. Supplemented by reference TRBV19 and TRBJ2-2, the full variable domain reads DGGITQSPKYLFRKEGQNVTLSCEQNLNHDAMYWYRQDPGQGLRLIYYSQIVNDFQKGDIAEGYSVSREKKESFPLTVTSAQKNPTAFYLCASITGTGELFFGEGSRLTVL.

This chain links TRBV9 with TRBJ1-2; 7 bases are a match to TRBD1. Germline V gene sequence: CDR1 SGDLS, CDR2 YYNGEE. V was pared by 7 bases and J by 6 bases, with 3 bases of the junction left unmatched. This CDR3 region has 11 residues. The CDR3 spells CASRQGNGYTF. The CDR3 region has the DNA TGTGCCAGCCGACAGGGTAATGGCTACACCTTC.

The genes are TRBV19 and TRBJ1-5, with D perhaps matching TRBD1 (5 bases). Trimming cost V 4 bases and J 0 bases, with 13 bases left between them. CDR1 is LNHDA and CDR2 is SQIVND in the germline V gene (reference sequence). This CDR3 has 16 residues. The CDR3 region is CASSKTRATSNQPQHF. The CDR3 nucleotides read TGTGCCAGTAGTAAGACCAGGGCTACTAGCAATCAGCCCCAGCATTTT.

The chain couples TRBV3-1 (or the pseudogene TRBV3-2) to TRBJ1-5, with 8 bases fitting TRBD1. Germline V gives CDR1 LGHDT, CDR2 YNNKEL (reference sequence). This CDR3 spans 15 amino acids. V was pared by 4 bases and J by 4 bases, with 6 bases of the junction left unmatched. The CDR3 loop is CASSPDRVFNQPQHF. The CDR3 DNA is TGTGCCAGCAGCCCGGACAGGGTTTTTAATCAGCCCCAGCATTTT.

This chain connects TRBV7-6 to TRBJ1-4, with 11 bases fitting TRBD1. This CDR3 spans 15 amino acids. Germline CDR1 reads SGHVS; CDR2 reads FNYEAQ. Trimming at V came to 5 bases and at J to 10 bases, leaving 9 bases not matched to a gene. The CDR3 reads CASSSPGQGEGKLFF. The CDR3 bases are TGTGCCAGCAGCAGTCCGGGACAGGGGGAAGGAAAACTGTTTTTT.

This clone was detected only once. The chain uses TRBV3-1 (or the pseudogene TRBV3-2) and TRBJ2-3; TRBD2 is a possible D gene (7 bases). The CDR3 length is 18 residues. The V end lost 4 bases, the J end lost 0 bases, and 20 bases lay between the germline ends. Germline lookup yields CDR1 LGHDT and CDR2 YNNKEL (reference sequence). CDR3 in amino acids: CASSPAGGLTSSTDTQYF. As DNA, the CDR3 is TGTGCCAGCAGCCCCGCCGGGGGGCTAACCTCTAGCACAGATACGCAGTATTTT.

This sequence joins TRBV9 and TRBJ2-3, with 8 nucleotides matching TRBD2. The CDR3 spans 15 residues. The germline V gene has CDR1 SGDLS and CDR2 YYNGEE. V gave up 0 bases and J gave up 6 bases; unmatched junction bases: 6. CDR3 bases: TGTGCCAGCAGCGTAGCTTCGGGCGGGGGGGATACGCAGTATTTT. It encodes CASSVASGGGDTQYF.

This chain links TRBV13 with TRBJ2-1, with unresolved D. Germline CDR1 is PRHDT and CDR2 is FYEKMQ (reference sequence). V lost 5 bases to trimming and J lost 10 bases, with 12 bases between them. The CDR3 has 12 residues. The CDR3 nucleotides are TGTGCCAGCAGCCCGGTAGGCGGCGAGCAGTTCTTC. It specifies CASSPVGGEQFF.

The rearrangement links TRBV11-3 to TRBJ1-2; the match to TRBD1 covers 8 bases. V shed 5 bases, J shed 0 bases, and the junction held 8 bases outside the gene matches. Germline V lookup: CDR1 SGHNT, CDR2 YENEEA. The CDR3 extends over 16 amino acids. In DNA form, the CDR3 reads TGTGCCAGCAGCCCCGACAGGGGAAGAACTAACTATGGCTACACCTTC. Translating gives CASSPDRGRTNYGYTF.

The DNA for the CDR3 is TGTGCCATCAGTGAGTCGGAGGGCCCTCGGGCGCCCCAGCATTTT. Encoded protein: CAISESEGPRAPQHF. The chain combines TRBV10-3 with TRBJ1-5, with D unclear. Germline CDR1 is ENHRY and CDR2 is SYGVKD. This CDR3 has 15 residues. V lost 0 bases and J lost 9, with 15 bases in between.

This chain links TRBV7-2 with TRBJ2-1; tentative D call: TRBD2 (6 bases). This CDR3 has 14 amino acids. The V and J ends lost 6 bases and 12 bases respectively, with 21 bases between them. Germline assignment: CDR1 SGHTA and CDR2 FQGNSA. CDR3 in amino acids: CASREPGTGVVQFF. The CDR3 DNA is TGTGCCAGCAGGGAACCCGGGACTGGGGTCGTGCAGTTCTTC.

The CDR3 sequence is CASPSGGAEDYGYTF. CDR3 coding DNA: TGTGCCAGCCCATCAGGGGGCGCTGAGGACTATGGCTACACCTTC. This rearrangement joins TRBV27 to TRBJ1-2; 8 bases align to TRBD1. This CDR3 region has 15 residues. J was trimmed by 3 bases and V by 8 bases; bases with no gene match: 11. The germline CDR1 and CDR2 sequences are MNHEY and SMNVEV (reference sequence).

Only a few counts were recorded for this clone. V gene TRBV7-9 combines with J gene TRBJ1-5; D is unresolved. The CDR3 contains 15 residues. From germline, CDR1 is SEHNR and CDR2 FQNEAQ (reference sequence). Trimming shortened V by 1 base and J by 6 bases, and 13 bases separated the two germline ends. The CDR3 DNA is TGTGCCAGCAGCTTAGGGGGAGCGCTGGGTCAGCCCCAGCATTTT. Protein: CASSLGGALGQPQHF.

V gene TRBV6-5 combines with J gene TRBJ2-1, with D maybe TRBD2 (6 bases). This CDR3 contains 15 residues. The germline V gene encodes CDR1 MNHEY and CDR2 SVGAGI. The ends were cut back, 7 bases at V and 6 bases at J, with 19 bases in the middle. CDR3: CASTASTEGFNEQFF. DNA of the CDR3: TGTGCCAGCACGGCCTCTACGGAGGGGTTCAATGAGCAGTTCTTC.

The chain links TRBV2 to TRBJ1-5; the D is unclear. The CDR3 has 14 amino acids. The germline CDR1 and CDR2 sequences are SNHLY and FYNNEI. V dropped 4 bases and J dropped 5 bases, with 12 bases sitting between them. The CDR3 region has the DNA TGTGCCAGCAGTGGCGACCACGAGGATCAGCCCCAGCATTTT. Its protein product is CASSGDHEDQPQHF.

This chain links TRBV19 with TRBJ1-1, with TRBD1 as a possible D gene (6 bases). CDR1 is LNHDA, CDR2 SQIVND, per germline (reference sequence). V dropped 3 bases and J dropped 6 bases, with 11 bases sitting between them. This CDR3 is built from 13 residues. In DNA form, the CDR3 reads TGTGCCAGTAGTATCAGGGGTTGGGCTGAAGCTTTCTTT. Protein sequence: CASSIRGWAEAFF.

The V call is TRBV7-2, the J call TRBJ2-1; 13 nucleotides line up with TRBD2. Germline V gives CDR1 SGHTA, CDR2 FQGNSA. The V segment lost 4 bases and the J segment 6 bases; nucleotides outside the gene matches: 6. The CDR3 runs 16 residues. The CDR3, as DNA: TGTGCCAGCAGCTCCAATACTAGCGGGGGGGGCAATGAGCAGTTCTTC. Encoded protein: CASSSNTSGGGNEQFF. The whole variable domain, filled in from reference TRBV7-2 and TRBJ2-1, reads GAGVSQSPSNKVTEKGKDVELRCDPISGHTALYWYRQSLGQGLEFLIYFQGNSAPDKSGLPSDRFSAERTGGSVSTLTIQRTQQEDSAVYLCASSSNTSGGGNEQFFGPGTRLTVL.

This chain uses TRBV5-6 with TRBJ2-5, with D unclear. Per germline, CDR1 SGHDT and CDR2 YYEEEE. The CDR3 spans 13 residues. Trimming pared 0 bases from V and 5 bases from J, leaving 8 bases between. The CDR3 sequence is CASSLVTWETQYF. CDR3 nucleotides: TGTGCCAGCAGCTTGGTGACTTGGGAGACCCAGTACTTC.

J is TRBJ1-5 and V is TRBV19; D call uncertain. CDR1 LNHDA and CDR2 SQIVND come from the germline V gene (reference sequence). V dropped 5 bases and J dropped 5 bases, with 13 bases sitting between them. This CDR3 has 14 amino acids. CDR3 nucleotide sequence: TGTGCCAGTAGTCCGATAACCGAGGATCAGCCCCAGCATTTT. This translates into CASSPITEDQPQHF.